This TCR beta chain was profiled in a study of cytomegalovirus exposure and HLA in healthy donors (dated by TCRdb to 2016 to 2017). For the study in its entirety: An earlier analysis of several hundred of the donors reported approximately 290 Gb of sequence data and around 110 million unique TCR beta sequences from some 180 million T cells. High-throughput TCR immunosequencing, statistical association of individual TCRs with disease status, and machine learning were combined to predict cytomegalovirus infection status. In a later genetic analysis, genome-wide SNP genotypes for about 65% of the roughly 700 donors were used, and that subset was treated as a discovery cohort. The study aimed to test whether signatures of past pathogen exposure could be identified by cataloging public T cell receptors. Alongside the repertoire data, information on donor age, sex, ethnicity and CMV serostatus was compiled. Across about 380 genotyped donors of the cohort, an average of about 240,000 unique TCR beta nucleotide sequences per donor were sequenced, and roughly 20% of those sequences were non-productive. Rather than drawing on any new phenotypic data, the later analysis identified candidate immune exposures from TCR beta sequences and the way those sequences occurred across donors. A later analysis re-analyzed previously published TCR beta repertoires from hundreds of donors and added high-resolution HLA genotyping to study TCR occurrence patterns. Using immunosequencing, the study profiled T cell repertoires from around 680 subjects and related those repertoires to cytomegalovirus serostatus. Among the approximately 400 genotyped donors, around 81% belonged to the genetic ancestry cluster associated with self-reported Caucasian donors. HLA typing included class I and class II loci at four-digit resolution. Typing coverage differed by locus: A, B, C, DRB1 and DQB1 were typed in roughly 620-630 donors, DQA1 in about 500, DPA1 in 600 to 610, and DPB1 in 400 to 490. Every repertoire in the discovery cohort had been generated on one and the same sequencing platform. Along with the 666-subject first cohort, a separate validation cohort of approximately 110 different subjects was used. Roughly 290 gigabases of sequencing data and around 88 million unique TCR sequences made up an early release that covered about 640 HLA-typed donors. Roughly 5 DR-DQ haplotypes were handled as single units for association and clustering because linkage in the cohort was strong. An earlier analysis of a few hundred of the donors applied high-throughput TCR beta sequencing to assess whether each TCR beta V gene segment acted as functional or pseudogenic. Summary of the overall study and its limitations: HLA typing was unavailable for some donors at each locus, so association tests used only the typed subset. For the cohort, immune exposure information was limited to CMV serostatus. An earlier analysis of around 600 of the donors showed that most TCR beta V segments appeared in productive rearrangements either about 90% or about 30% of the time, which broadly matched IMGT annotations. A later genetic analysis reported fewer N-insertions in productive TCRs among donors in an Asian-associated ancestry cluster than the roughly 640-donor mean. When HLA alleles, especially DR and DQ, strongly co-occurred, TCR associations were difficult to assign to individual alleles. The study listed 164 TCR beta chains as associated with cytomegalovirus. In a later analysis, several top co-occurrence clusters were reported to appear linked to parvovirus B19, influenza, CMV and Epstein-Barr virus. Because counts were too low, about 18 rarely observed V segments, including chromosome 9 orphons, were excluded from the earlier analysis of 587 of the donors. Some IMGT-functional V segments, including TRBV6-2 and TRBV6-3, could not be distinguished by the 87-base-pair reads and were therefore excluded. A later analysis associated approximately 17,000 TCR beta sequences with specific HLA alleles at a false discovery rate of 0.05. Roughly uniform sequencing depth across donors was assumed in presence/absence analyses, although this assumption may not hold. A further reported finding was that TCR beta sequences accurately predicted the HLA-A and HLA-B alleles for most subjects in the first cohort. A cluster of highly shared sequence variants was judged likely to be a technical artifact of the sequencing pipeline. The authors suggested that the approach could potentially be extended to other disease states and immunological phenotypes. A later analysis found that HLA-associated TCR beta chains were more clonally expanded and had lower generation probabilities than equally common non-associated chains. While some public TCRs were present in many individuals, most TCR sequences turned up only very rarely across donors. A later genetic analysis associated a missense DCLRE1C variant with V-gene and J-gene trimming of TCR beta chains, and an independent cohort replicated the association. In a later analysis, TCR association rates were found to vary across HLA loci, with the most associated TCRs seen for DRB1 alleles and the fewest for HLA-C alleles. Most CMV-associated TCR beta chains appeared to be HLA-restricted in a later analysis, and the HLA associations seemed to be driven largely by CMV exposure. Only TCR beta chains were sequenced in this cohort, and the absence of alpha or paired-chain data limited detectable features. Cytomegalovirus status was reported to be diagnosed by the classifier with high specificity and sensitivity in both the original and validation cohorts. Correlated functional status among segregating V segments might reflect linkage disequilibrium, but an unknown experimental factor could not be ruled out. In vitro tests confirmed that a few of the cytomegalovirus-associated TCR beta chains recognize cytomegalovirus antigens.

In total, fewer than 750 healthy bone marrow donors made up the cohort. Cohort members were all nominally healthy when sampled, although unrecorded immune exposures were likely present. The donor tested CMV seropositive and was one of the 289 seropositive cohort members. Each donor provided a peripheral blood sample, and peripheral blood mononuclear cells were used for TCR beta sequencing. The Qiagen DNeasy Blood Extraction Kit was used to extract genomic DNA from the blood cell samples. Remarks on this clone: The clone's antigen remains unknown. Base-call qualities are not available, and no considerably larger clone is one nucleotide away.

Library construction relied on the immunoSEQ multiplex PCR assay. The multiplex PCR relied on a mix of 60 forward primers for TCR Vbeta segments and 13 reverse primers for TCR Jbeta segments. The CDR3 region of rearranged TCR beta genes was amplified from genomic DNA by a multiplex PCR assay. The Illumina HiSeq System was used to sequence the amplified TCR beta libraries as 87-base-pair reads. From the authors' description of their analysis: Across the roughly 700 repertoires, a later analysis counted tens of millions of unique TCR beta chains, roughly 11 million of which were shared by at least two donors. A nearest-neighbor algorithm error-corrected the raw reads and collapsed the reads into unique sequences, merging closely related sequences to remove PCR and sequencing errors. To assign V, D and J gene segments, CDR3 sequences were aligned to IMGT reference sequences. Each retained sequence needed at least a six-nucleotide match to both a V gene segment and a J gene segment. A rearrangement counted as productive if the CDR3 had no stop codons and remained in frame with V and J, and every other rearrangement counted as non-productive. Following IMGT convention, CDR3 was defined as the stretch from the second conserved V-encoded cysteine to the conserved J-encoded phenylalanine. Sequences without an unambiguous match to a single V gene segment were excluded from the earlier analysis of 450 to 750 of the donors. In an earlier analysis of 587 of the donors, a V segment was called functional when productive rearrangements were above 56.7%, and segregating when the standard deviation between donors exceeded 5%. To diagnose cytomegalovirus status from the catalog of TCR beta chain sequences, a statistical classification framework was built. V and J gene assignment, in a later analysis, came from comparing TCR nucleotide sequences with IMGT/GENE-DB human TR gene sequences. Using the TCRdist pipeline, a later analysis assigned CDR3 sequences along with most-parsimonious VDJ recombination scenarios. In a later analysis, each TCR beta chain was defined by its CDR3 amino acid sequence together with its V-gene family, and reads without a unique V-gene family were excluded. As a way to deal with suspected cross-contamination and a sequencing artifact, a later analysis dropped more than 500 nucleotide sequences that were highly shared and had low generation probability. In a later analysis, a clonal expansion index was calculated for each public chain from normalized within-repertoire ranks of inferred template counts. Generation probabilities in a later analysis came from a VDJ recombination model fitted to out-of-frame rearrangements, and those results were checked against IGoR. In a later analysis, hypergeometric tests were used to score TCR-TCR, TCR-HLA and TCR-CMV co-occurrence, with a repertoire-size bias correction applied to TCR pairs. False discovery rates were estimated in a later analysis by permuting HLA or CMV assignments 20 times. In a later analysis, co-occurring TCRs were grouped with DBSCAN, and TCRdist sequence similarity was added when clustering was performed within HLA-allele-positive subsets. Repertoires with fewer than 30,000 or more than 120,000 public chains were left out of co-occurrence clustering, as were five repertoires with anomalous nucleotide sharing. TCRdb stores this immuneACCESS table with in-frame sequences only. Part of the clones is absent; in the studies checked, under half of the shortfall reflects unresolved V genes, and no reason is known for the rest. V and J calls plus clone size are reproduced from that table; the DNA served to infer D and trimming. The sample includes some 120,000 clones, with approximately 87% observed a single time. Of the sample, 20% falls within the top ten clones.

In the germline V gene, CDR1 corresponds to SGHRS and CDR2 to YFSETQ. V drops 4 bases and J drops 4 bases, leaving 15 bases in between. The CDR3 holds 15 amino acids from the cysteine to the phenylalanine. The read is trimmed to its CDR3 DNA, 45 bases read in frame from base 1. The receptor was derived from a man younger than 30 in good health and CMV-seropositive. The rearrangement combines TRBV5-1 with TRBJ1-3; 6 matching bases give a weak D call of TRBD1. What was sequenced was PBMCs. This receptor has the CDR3 CASSAQQGGGNTIYF. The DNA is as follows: TGCGCCAGCAGCGCTCAACAGGGTGGAGGAAACACCATATATTTT.